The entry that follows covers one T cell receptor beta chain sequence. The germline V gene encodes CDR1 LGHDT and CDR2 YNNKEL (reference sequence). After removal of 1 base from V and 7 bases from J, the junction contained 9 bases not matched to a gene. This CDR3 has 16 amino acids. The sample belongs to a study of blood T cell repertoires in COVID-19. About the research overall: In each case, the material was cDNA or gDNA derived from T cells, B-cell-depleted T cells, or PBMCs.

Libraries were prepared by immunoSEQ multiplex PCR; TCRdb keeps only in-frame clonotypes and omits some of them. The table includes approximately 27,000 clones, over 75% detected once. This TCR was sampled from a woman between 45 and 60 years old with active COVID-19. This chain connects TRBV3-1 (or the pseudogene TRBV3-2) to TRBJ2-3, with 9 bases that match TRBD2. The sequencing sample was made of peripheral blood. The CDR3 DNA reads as TGTGCCAGCAGCCAAGCTCCAGCGGGAGGCCGAAATACGCAGTATTTT. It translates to CASSQAPAGGRNTQYF.